This is a list of T cell receptor beta chains from one sample in a study of cytomegalovirus exposure and HLA in healthy donors. Method: immunoSEQ multiplex PCR; TCRdb's copy keeps in-frame clones and lacks some. The repertoire holds 150,000 to 200,000 clones, with 77% as singletons. Sequencing used PBMCs. These receptors were taken from a man in his thirties or forties in good health and CMV-seropositive. Both conserved end residues are part of each CDR3. The order of the fields is CDR3 protein, CDR3 DNA, D gene, V gene, clone size, CDR3 length, J gene. The D gene is left open where the match is weak. The listing skips clone size in some rows; elsewhere it reads once, few, many or a size class.

cdr3_aa: CASSLAEAGETQYF
cdr3_nt: TGCGCCAGCAGCTTGGCGGAGGCTGGGGAGACCCAGTACTTC
d_call: .
v_call: TRBV5-1
clone_size: .
cdr3_length: 14
j_call: TRBJ2-5

cdr3_aa: CASSRDRADEKLFF
cdr3_nt: TGTGCCAGCAGTCGCGACAGGGCCGATGAAAAACTGTTTTTT
d_call: TRBD1
v_call: TRBV2
clone_size: once
cdr3_length: 14
j_call: TRBJ1-4

cdr3_aa: CAWSVGAYEQYF
cdr3_nt: TGTGCCTGGAGTGTAGGGGCCTACGAGCAGTACTTC
d_call: .
v_call: TRBV30
clone_size: .
cdr3_length: 12
j_call: TRBJ2-7

cdr3_aa: CASSQAGTGGDLNTIYF
cdr3_nt: TGCGCCAGCAGCCAAGCCGGGACAGGGGGCGATCTTAACACCATATATTTT
d_call: TRBD1
v_call: TRBV4-3
clone_size: .
cdr3_length: 17
j_call: TRBJ1-3

cdr3_aa: CAWRDWGGLDNEQFF
cdr3_nt: TGTGCCTGGAGGGATTGGGGGGGCCTTGACAATGAGCAGTTCTTC
d_call: .
v_call: TRBV30
clone_size: .
cdr3_length: 15
j_call: TRBJ2-1

cdr3_aa: CASSESGGGGSGANVLTF
cdr3_nt: TGTGCCAGCAGTGAATCGGGCGGGGGGGGCTCTGGGGCCAACGTCCTGACTTTC
d_call: TRBD2
v_call: TRBV25-1
clone_size: .
cdr3_length: 18
j_call: TRBJ2-6

cdr3_aa: CASSLEGPWGDEQFF
cdr3_nt: TGTGCCAGCAGCTTAGAAGGGCCCTGGGGCGATGAGCAGTTCTTC
d_call: .
v_call: TRBV11-2
clone_size: .
cdr3_length: 15
j_call: TRBJ2-1

cdr3_aa: CASSDGQAGEKLFF
cdr3_nt: TGTGCCAGCAGCGATGGGCAGGCGGGAGAAAAACTGTTTTTT
d_call: .
v_call: TRBV7-9
clone_size: .
cdr3_length: 14
j_call: TRBJ1-4

cdr3_aa: CASSFGQGARDEQFF
cdr3_nt: TGTGCCAGCAGTTTTGGACAGGGGGCGCGGGATGAGCAGTTCTTC
d_call: TRBD1
v_call: TRBV6-6
clone_size: .
cdr3_length: 15
j_call: TRBJ2-1

cdr3_aa: CASSFPLARSDTQYF
cdr3_nt: TGTGCCAGCAGCTTCCCCCTAGCGCGCTCAGATACGCAGTATTTT
d_call: .
v_call: TRBV7-2
clone_size: .
cdr3_length: 15
j_call: TRBJ2-3

cdr3_aa: CASSPRDRTYEQYF
cdr3_nt: TGCGCCAGCAGCCCCCGGGACAGAACCTACGAGCAGTACTTC
d_call: TRBD1
v_call: TRBV4-1
clone_size: .
cdr3_length: 14
j_call: TRBJ2-7

cdr3_aa: CASRLDGSGQPQHF
cdr3_nt: TGTGCCAGTAGACTTGATGGGTCAGGACAGCCCCAGCATTTT
d_call: .
v_call: TRBV19
clone_size: few
cdr3_length: 14
j_call: TRBJ1-5

cdr3_aa: CASSDSMNTEAFF
cdr3_nt: TGTGCCAGCAGCGACAGCATGAACACTGAAGCTTTCTTT
d_call: .
v_call: TRBV28
clone_size: .
cdr3_length: 13
j_call: TRBJ1-1

cdr3_aa: CASSPRDRGPNEQFF
cdr3_nt: TGTGCCAGCAGCCCCCGGGACAGGGGTCCCAATGAGCAGTTCTTC
d_call: TRBD1
v_call: TRBV9
clone_size: .
cdr3_length: 15
j_call: TRBJ2-1

cdr3_aa: CASSSRTGFQETQYF
cdr3_nt: TGTGCTAGCAGCTCGAGGACAGGGTTTCAAGAGACCCAGTACTTC
d_call: TRBD1
v_call: TRBV5-4
clone_size: .
cdr3_length: 15
j_call: TRBJ2-5

cdr3_aa: CSLGRVIGNEQFF
cdr3_nt: TGCAGCCTCGGGCGGGTAATTGGCAATGAGCAGTTCTTC
d_call: .
v_call: TRBV29-1
clone_size: .
cdr3_length: 13
j_call: TRBJ2-1

cdr3_aa: CASSLALQRGDPPNFYEQYF
cdr3_nt: TGCGCCAGCAGCTTGGCCCTACAGCGGGGGGACCCCCCAAACTTCTACGAGCAGTACTTC
d_call: TRBD2
v_call: TRBV5-1
clone_size: .
cdr3_length: 20
j_call: TRBJ2-7

cdr3_aa: CASTGQGGVENIQYF
cdr3_nt: TGTGCCAGCACCGGACAGGGCGGGGTGGAAAACATTCAGTACTTC
d_call: TRBD1
v_call: TRBV2
clone_size: .
cdr3_length: 15
j_call: TRBJ2-4

cdr3_aa: CSALLAGEPMTAGELFF
cdr3_nt: TGCAGCGCCTTACTAGCGGGGGAGCCTATGACGGCCGGGGAGCTGTTTTTT
d_call: TRBD2
v_call: TRBV29-1
clone_size: .
cdr3_length: 17
j_call: TRBJ2-2

cdr3_aa: CASSLGADNEQFF
cdr3_nt: TGCGCCAGCAGCTTGGGAGCGGACAATGAGCAGTTCTTC
d_call: .
v_call: TRBV5-1
clone_size: once
cdr3_length: 13
j_call: TRBJ2-1

cdr3_aa: CASSQIQGLSYEQYF
cdr3_nt: TGTGCCAGCAGCCAAATCCAGGGTCTCTCCTACGAGCAGTACTTC
d_call: .
v_call: TRBV14
clone_size: .
cdr3_length: 15
j_call: TRBJ2-7

cdr3_aa: CASSWTGETQYF
cdr3_nt: TGTGCCAGCAGTTGGACAGGGGAGACCCAGTACTTC
d_call: TRBD1
v_call: TRBV2
clone_size: .
cdr3_length: 12
j_call: TRBJ2-5

cdr3_aa: CASSLRDRGEPYNSPLHF
cdr3_nt: TGTGCCAGCAGCCTCCGGGACAGGGGCGAGCCCTATAATTCACCCCTCCACTTT
d_call: TRBD1
v_call: TRBV7-6
clone_size: once
cdr3_length: 18
j_call: TRBJ1-6

cdr3_aa: CASSSTGKNNEQFF
cdr3_nt: TGTGCCAGCAGTTCCACCGGGAAGAACAATGAGCAGTTCTTC
d_call: .
v_call: TRBV28
clone_size: .
cdr3_length: 14
j_call: TRBJ2-1

cdr3_aa: CASSHGGGQTFGYEQYF
cdr3_nt: TGCGCCAGCAGCCACGGAGGAGGGCAGACCTTTGGGTACGAGCAGTACTTC
d_call: .
v_call: TRBV4-3
clone_size: .
cdr3_length: 17
j_call: TRBJ2-7

cdr3_aa: CASSRSSYNEQFF
cdr3_nt: TGTGCCAGCAGCCGGAGCTCCTACAATGAGCAGTTCTTC
d_call: .
v_call: TRBV6-5
clone_size: .
cdr3_length: 13
j_call: TRBJ2-1

cdr3_aa: CASSRVTGTGYEQYF
cdr3_nt: TGCGCCAGCAGCCGGGTAACCGGGACAGGGTACGAGCAGTACTTC
d_call: TRBD1
v_call: TRBV4-1
clone_size: .
cdr3_length: 15
j_call: TRBJ2-7

cdr3_aa: CASSEWSSYNEQFF
cdr3_nt: TGTGCCAGCAGTGAATGGAGCTCCTACAATGAGCAGTTCTTC
d_call: .
v_call: TRBV6-1
clone_size: once
cdr3_length: 14
j_call: TRBJ2-1